These 21 T cell receptor beta chains were all obtained from the same sample, sequenced in a study of Graves' ophthalmopathy and Graves' hyperthyroidism (dated by TCRdb to 2017 to 2018). Instrument used: Illumina HiSeq 2000. For repertoire sequencing, the TCR beta CDR3 regions were amplified from RNA transcripts. The first round of RT-PCR was done with HTBI primers and the Qiagen OneStep RT-PCR kit, and was followed by a second round of multiplex PCR, then size selection and purification. Through fastp at Q25 and MiXCR, TCRdb rebuilt clones from the public reads, retaining in-frame beta chains. Each record represents a unique CDR3 protein, reported with the most common genes and DNA among its rows. Within this sample are about 620,000 distinct CDR3 sequences, with about 20% of them counted one time only. The top ten hold approximately 6.5% of the sample. What was sequenced was peripheral blood. The receptors stem from a woman under 30 with stable Graves' hyperthyroidism. Some clones in this sample may be carry-over from other donors' samples. Donor details come from another sample of the same person, matched by shared clones.

This clonotype was found many times. The chain recombines TRBV10-3 with TRBJ1-1; D not certain. Germline CDR1 reads ENHRY; CDR2 reads SYGVKD. This CDR3 has 13 residues. V was clipped by 2 bases and J by 2 bases, with 6 bases between them. The CDR3 loop reads CAISEEGNTEAFF. CDR3 nucleotides: TGTGCCATCAGTGAGGAAGGAAACACTGAAGCTTTCTTT.

Many counts were recorded for this clonotype. The chain recombines TRBV27 with TRBJ1-5; 12 bases map to TRBD1. Germline CDR1 is MNHEY and CDR2 is SMNVEV (reference sequence). CDR3 length: 16 amino acids. Trimming removed 4 bases from V and 6 bases from J; junction bases left unmatched: 7. This chain's CDR3 is CASSSTGTGGGQPQHF. DNA of the CDR3: TGTGCCAGCAGTTCCACCGGGACAGGGGGCGGTCAGCCCCAGCATTTT.

This clonotype was counted ten times or more. V gene TRBV7-3 combines with J gene TRBJ1-1; D gene uncertain. V was pared by 0 bases and J by 7 bases, with 9 bases between. The CDR3 is 13 amino acids. Germline values: CDR1 SGHTA, CDR2 FQGTGA. This CDR3 is CASSLTPGSEAFF. In nucleotides, the CDR3 is TGTGCCAGCAGCTTAACCCCTGGTAGTGAAGCTTTCTTT.

The sample holds many counts of this clonotype. The genes are TRBV6-2 or TRBV6-3 and TRBJ2-7, with 8 bases lining up with TRBD2. The germline CDR1 and CDR2 sequences are MNHEY and SVGEGT. V shed 8 bases, J shed 6 bases, and the junction held 15 bases outside the gene matches. This CDR3 contains 15 residues. The CDR3 spells CASGTVIGGGSEQYF. CDR3 DNA: TGTGCCAGCGGGACCGTCATCGGGGGGGGCTCCGAGCAGTACTTC.

This clonotype was counted many times. This chain uses TRBV7-6 with TRBJ2-4, with D perhaps matching TRBD1 (6 bases). Trimming took 5 bases from V and 8 from J, leaving 13 bases between them. Germline CDR1 reads SGHVS; CDR2 reads FNYEAQ. The CDR3 is 13 amino acids. The CDR3 here is CASSPPGVDIQYF. DNA of the CDR3: TGTGCCAGCAGCCCCCCAGGGGTGGACATTCAGTACTTC.

This clonotype has only a few counts. The chain combines TRBV19 with TRBJ2-2; D call uncertain. The CDR3 runs to 13 residues. V was cut by 7 bases and J by 6 bases, with 12 bases left in between. In germline, CDR1 is LNHDA, CDR2 SQIVND (reference sequence). The CDR3 reads CASTASGSGELFF. The CDR3 DNA reads TGTGCCAGTACTGCCTCCGGATCCGGGGAGCTGTTTTTT.

This clonotype showed up many times. The chain combines TRBV7-2 with TRBJ2-6, with a tentative D call TRBD1 (7 bases). This CDR3 contains 20 residues. V was trimmed by 2 bases and J by 0 bases, leaving 20 bases between them. Germline V CDR1 and CDR2: SGHTA, FQGNSA. CDR3 sequence reads: CASSLSFGGGQVSGANVLTF. The CDR3 nucleotides read TGTGCCAGCAGCTTATCTTTCGGGGGCGGACAGGTCTCTGGGGCCAACGTCCTGACTTTC. Combining the CDR3 with reference TRBV7-2 and TRBJ2-6 gives the whole variable domain GAGVSQSPSNKVTEKGKDVELRCDPISGHTALYWYRQSLGQGLEFLIYFQGNSAPDKSGLPSDRFSAERTGGSVSTLTIQRTQQEDSAVYLCASSLSFGGGQVSGANVLTFGAGSRLTVL.

Remarks on this clonotype: With a much larger clone just one base away, this may be a read error. The chain links TRBV19 to TRBJ1-5; D may be TRBD1 (5 bases). The V end lost 4 bases, the J end lost 2 bases, and 24 bases lay between the germline ends. The CDR3 consists of 19 residues. In germline, CDR1 is LNHDA, CDR2 SQIVND (reference sequence). CDR3 amino acids: CASSTLVRDLRSGNQPQHF. The CDR3 nucleotides read TGTGCCAGTAGTACTCTAGTTCGGGACCTTAGATCCGGCAATCAGCCCCAGCATTTT.

This clonotype was recorded at least ten times. The rearrangement uses TRBV27 and TRBJ2-7; 9 nucleotides agree with TRBD2. Losses at the gene ends were 3 bases for V and 4 bases for J; bases not matched to a gene: 7. Germline V gene sequence: CDR1 MNHEY, CDR2 SMNVEV (reference sequence). The CDR3 runs to 15 residues. DNA for the CDR3: TGTGCCAGCAGTTTCCGGCTAGCGGGAAATTACGAGCAGTACTTC. This translates into CASSFRLAGNYEQYF.

This clonotype was seen only a few times. The rearrangement joins TRBV20-1 to TRBJ2-2, with TRBD2 matching over 7 bases. With 3 bases clipped from V and 8 bases from J, the junction kept 9 bases outside the gene matches. The germline CDR1 and CDR2 sequences are DFQATT and SNEGSKA (reference sequence). This CDR3 contains 14 residues. The CDR3 region is CSASAGEKIGELFF. The CDR3 region has the DNA TGCAGTGCTAGCGCGGGGGAGAAGATAGGGGAGCTGTTTTTT.

This clonotype was observed at least ten times. The chain employs TRBV6-1 and TRBJ2-7; D is perhaps TRBD2 (6 bases). Germline V lookup: CDR1 MNHNS, CDR2 SASEGT. V lost 3 bases and J lost 2, with 14 bases in between. The CDR3 has 15 residues. CDR3 nucleotides: TGTGCCAGCAGTGATGGGGGGACGGGTACCTACGAGCAGTACTTC. This sequence encodes CASSDGGTGTYEQYF.

This clonotype was observed many times. The chain carries TRBV12-3 or TRBV12-4 and TRBJ2-2; D is uncertain. The CDR3 totals 13 residues. The V and J ends lost 5 bases and 4 bases respectively, with 8 bases between them. In DNA form, the CDR3 reads TGTGCCAGCAGTCCAGTTCGCACCGGGGAGCTGTTTTTT. It yields the protein CASSPVRTGELFF.

Turning to this clonotype: A much more abundant neighbour one base away suggests this may be a read error. The J gene is TRBJ2-2, the V gene TRBV12-3 or TRBV12-4; 8 bases are shared with TRBD1. The CDR3 is 14 residues long. The CDR3 coding sequence is TGTGCCAGCAGTCCGGGACAGGCCACCGGGGAGCTGTGTTTT. Translation gives CASSPGQATGELCF.

DNA of the CDR3: TGTGCCACCAGCCCTACGGCAGGGGACGGCTACACCTTC. Translating it yields CATSPTAGDGYTF. V gene TRBV15 combines with J gene TRBJ1-2; possible D gene TRBD1, 6 bases. V dropped 5 bases and J dropped 8 bases, with 15 bases sitting between them. Germline CDR1 is LNHNV and CDR2 is YYDKDF (reference sequence). This CDR3 has 13 amino acids.

This clonotype was seen many times. The chain links TRBV30 to TRBJ2-7; tentatively, D is TRBD1 (6 bases). CDR1 and CDR2 from the germline V gene are GTSNPN and SVGIG (reference sequence). The V end lost 3 bases, the J end lost 6 bases, and 21 bases lay between the germline ends. The CDR3 has 15 amino acids. Here the CDR3 DNA reads TGTGCCTGGAGAGGAAAACAGGGTACGTTTTCCGAGCAGTACTTC. Protein product: CAWRGKQGTFSEQYF.

This clonotype came up many times. The chain recombines TRBV6-4 with TRBJ1-5, with 12 bases fitting TRBD1. V lost 5 bases, J lost 2 bases, and 13 bases stayed unmatched. The CDR3 length is 19 residues. Per germline, CDR1 MRHNA and CDR2 SNTAGT. The CDR3 DNA follows: TGTGCCAGCAGTCCTTTTGGGACAGGGGGCGCGTTTGGCAATCAGCCCCAGCATTTT. Residues: CASSPFGTGGAFGNQPQHF.

CDR3 nucleotides: TGTGCCAGCAGTTACGGACTAGCGGGAGGTGATACCGGGGAGCTGTTTTTT. Protein product: CASSYGLAGGDTGELFF. The chain uses TRBV6-5 and TRBJ2-2, with TRBD2 matching 14 bases. The CDR3 consists of 17 residues. Germline trimming cut 2 bases from V and 5 bases from J; bases unmatched to any gene: 4. Germline loops: CDR1 MNHEY, CDR2 SVGAGI.

The chain carries TRBV19 and TRBJ1-1; a possible D gene is TRBD1 (6 bases). Trimming cost V 7 bases and J 11 bases, with 17 bases left between them. Germline assignment: CDR1 LNHDA and CDR2 SQIVND (reference sequence). The CDR3 is 12 amino acids. Here the CDR3 reads CASTVPQGRAFF. CDR3 DNA sequence: TGTGCCAGTACCGTTCCCCAGGGGCGGGCTTTCTTT.

This clonotype was seen a few times. J is TRBJ2-5 and V is TRBV6-1, with 9 bases matching TRBD2. Germline V gene data show CDR1 as MNHNS and CDR2 as SASEGT. CDR3 length: 14 residues. The J segment lost 4 bases and the V segment lost 9 bases, leaving 9 bases of the junction unmatched. The CDR3 region is CASASGVPLETQYF. The CDR3 nucleotides are TGTGCCAGTGCTAGCGGGGTCCCACTAGAGACCCAGTACTTC.

This clonotype was counted many times. The chain employs TRBV11-2 and TRBJ2-7; D unresolved. CDR1 and CDR2 (germline): SGHAT, FQNNGV. Trimming took 2 bases from V and 2 from J, leaving 10 bases between them. The CDR3 runs to 14 residues. Written as DNA, the CDR3 is TGTGCCAGCAGCTTACCTAGTCTAACCTACGAGCAGTACTTC. Translated: CASSLPSLTYEQYF.

This clonotype was observed at least ten times. The rearrangement joins TRBV20-1 to TRBJ2-7, with 8 positions matching TRBD1. The CDR3 is made up of 12 amino acids. Per the germline V gene, CDR1 is DFQATT and CDR2 is SNEGSKA (reference sequence). The J segment lost 8 bases and the V segment lost 5 bases, leaving 8 bases of the junction unmatched. CDR3 residues: CSADKRDRKQYF. In DNA, the CDR3 is TGCAGTGCTGATAAAAGGGACAGGAAGCAGTACTTC.